This TCR beta chain was sequenced in a study of OX40 agonist ivuxolimab in advanced cancers. Germline lookup yields CDR1 SGDLS and CDR2 YYNGEE. The V gene lost 1 base and the J gene lost 3 bases, with 7 bases spanning the gap. This CDR3 contains 14 residues. Only in-frame clones appear in the TCRdb table, and some are missing; sequencing was by immunoSEQ multiplex PCR. The sample shows about 40,000 clones, 82% of them seen only once. The receptor's source is an adult with an advanced solid tumor such as melanoma, head and neck, liver or kidney cancer. Sequences were derived from CD4+ or CD8+ T cells sorted from blood, sampled in a trial of the OX40 agonist ivuxolimab. This sequence joins TRBV9 and TRBJ2-2, with D unclear. CDR3 DNA sequence: TGTGCCAGCAGCGTAAGCTCATACACCGGGGAGCTGTTTTTT. Residues: CASSVSSYTGELFF.